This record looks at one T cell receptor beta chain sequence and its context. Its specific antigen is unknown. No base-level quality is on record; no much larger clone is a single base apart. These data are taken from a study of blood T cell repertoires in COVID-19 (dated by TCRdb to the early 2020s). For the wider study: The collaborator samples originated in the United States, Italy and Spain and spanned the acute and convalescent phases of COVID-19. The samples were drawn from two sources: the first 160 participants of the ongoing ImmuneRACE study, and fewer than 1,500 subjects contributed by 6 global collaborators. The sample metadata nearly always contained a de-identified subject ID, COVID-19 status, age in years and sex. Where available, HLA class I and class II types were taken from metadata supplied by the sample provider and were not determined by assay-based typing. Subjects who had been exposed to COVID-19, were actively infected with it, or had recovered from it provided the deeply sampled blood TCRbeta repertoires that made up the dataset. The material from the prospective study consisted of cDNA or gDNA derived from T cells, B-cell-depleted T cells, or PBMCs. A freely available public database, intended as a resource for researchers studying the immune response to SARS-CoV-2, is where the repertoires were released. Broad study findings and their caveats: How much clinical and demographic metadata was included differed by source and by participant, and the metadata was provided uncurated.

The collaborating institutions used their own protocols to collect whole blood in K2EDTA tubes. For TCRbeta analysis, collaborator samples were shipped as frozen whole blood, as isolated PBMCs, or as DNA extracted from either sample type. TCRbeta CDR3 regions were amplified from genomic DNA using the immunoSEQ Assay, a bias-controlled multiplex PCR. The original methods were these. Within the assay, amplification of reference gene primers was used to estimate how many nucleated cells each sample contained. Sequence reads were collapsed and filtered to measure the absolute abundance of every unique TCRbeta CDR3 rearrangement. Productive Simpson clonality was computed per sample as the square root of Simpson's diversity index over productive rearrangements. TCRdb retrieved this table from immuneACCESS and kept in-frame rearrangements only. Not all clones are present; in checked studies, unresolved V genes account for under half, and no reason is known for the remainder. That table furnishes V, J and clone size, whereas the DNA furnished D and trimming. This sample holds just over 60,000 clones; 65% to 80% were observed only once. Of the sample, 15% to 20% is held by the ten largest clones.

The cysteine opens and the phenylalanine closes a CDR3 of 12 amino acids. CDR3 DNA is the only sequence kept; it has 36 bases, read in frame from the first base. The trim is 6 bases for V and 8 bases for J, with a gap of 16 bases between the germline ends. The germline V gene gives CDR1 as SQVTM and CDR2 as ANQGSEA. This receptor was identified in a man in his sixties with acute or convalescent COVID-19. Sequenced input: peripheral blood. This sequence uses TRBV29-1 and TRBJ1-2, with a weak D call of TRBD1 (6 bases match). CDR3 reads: CSVVRQAAGYTF. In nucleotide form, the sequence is TGCAGCGTAGTTAGACAGGCGGCGGGCTACACCTTC.